This is a list of T cell receptor beta chains from one sample in a study of prognosis after radiotherapy for stage I lung cancer. One entry per CDR3 protein, called by TCRdb with MiXCR from the multiplex PCR reads. The repertoire holds roughly 30,000 distinct CDR3 sequences, with approximately 46% as singletons. Material: PBMCs, obtained before or after stereotactic body radiation therapy (not recorded which). These receptors all come from a donor older than 45 with non-small cell lung cancer. Both conserved end residues are part of each CDR3. The D gene is left open where the match is weak. Rows may omit the clone size; those that give it use once, few, many or a size class.

v_gene	j_gene	d_gene	len	abundance	CDR3aa	CDR3nt
TRBV7-3	TRBJ2-5	.	15	once	CASSPHGGGLETQYF	TGTGCCAGCAGTCCACATGGGGGTGGTTTAGAGACCCAGTACTTC
TRBV6-1	TRBJ2-7	.	15	.	CASSEAQGPPYYQYF	TGTGCCAGCAGTGAAGCGCAGGGGCCCCCCTACTATCAGTACTTC
TRBV12-3/TRBV12-4	TRBJ2-7	.	14	medium-sized	CASSLGRNIHEQYF	TGTGCCAGCAGTTTGGGCAGGAACATTCACGAGCAGTACTTC
TRBV6-1	TRBJ2-7	.	14	.	CASSAAFTSYEQYF	TGTGCCAGCAGTGCGGCGTTTACCTCCTACGAGCAGTACTTC
TRBV24-1	TRBJ2-2	TRBD2	16	few	CATSDFEREIDGELFF	TGTGCCACCAGTGATTTTGAGCGGGAGATTGACGGGGAGCTGTTTTTT
TRBV9	TRBJ2-5	.	13	many	CASSVGPGETQYF	TGTGCCAGCAGCGTAGGCCCAGGAGAGACCCAGTACTTC
TRBV12-3/TRBV12-4	TRBJ2-7	TRBD1	15	.	CASSSTQGACYEQYF	TGTGCCAGTAGTTCAACACAGGGGGCATGCTACGAGCAGTACTTC
TRBV27	TRBJ2-7	TRBD1	16	.	CASRYRLGQGYYEQYF	TGTGCCAGCAGGTATCGCCTCGGACAGGGCTACTACGAGCAGTACTTC
TRBV19	TRBJ1-1	.	14	.	CASSIRIMNTEAFF	TGTGCCAGTAGTATTAGAATAATGAACACTGAAGCTTTCTTT
TRBV12-3/TRBV12-4	TRBJ2-2	.	17	.	CASISGGHGFNTGELFF	TGTGCCAGCATTTCGGGGGGACATGGGTTCAACACCGGGGAGCTGTTTTTT
TRBV6-1	TRBJ2-2	.	13	many	CASSDWSTGELFF	TGTGCCAGCAGTGACTGGAGCACCGGGGAGCTGTTTTTT
TRBV19	TRBJ2-2	.	13	.	CASSILGSGELFF	TGTGCCAGTAGTATCCTGGGGAGCGGGGAGCTGTTTTTT
TRBV2	TRBJ1-5	.	15	.	CASTQDASSNQPQHF	TGTGCCAGCACCCAGGACGCATCCAGCAATCAGCCCCAGCATTTT
TRBV7-9	TRBJ2-7	TRBD2	14	.	CASSGVAGYYEQYF	TGTGCCAGCAGCGGGGTAGCGGGTTACTACGAGCAGTACTTC
TRBV10-3	TRBJ2-5	.	15	many	CAISEAGRLQETQYF	TGTGCCATATCTGAAGCAGGGAGGTTACAAGAGACCCAGTACTTC
TRBV12-3/TRBV12-4	TRBJ1-6	.	12	.	CASSSGNSPLHF	TGTGCCAGCAGTTCTGGTAATTCACCCCTCCACTTT
TRBV24-1	TRBJ2-1	TRBD2	17	.	CATSDTTGLAGVNEQFF	TGTGCCACTAGCGATACTACGGGACTAGCGGGAGTCAATGAGCAGTTCTTC
TRBV19	TRBJ2-2	.	14	many	CASSDYPNTGELFF	TGTGCCAGTAGTGACTACCCGAACACCGGGGAGCTGTTTTTT
TRBV12-5	TRBJ2-1	.	15	many	CASGSRFEAFNEQFF	TGTGCTAGTGGTTCGCGGTTTGAGGCTTTCAATGAGCAGTTCTTC
TRBV6-2/TRBV6-3	TRBJ2-1	TRBD2	15	.	CASRQLACSPNEQFF	TGTGCCAGCAGACAACTAGCGTGTAGCCCAAATGAGCAGTTCTTC
TRBV5-1	TRBJ1-1	.	14	many	CASSFLGESGEAFF	TGCGCCAGCAGCTTCTTGGGGGAGTCGGGTGAAGCTTTCTTT
TRBV7-6	TRBJ2-3	.	15	many	CASSLEADGTDTQYF	TGTGCCAGCAGCTTAGAGGCGGATGGCACAGATACGCAGTATTTT
TRBV30	TRBJ2-5	.	13	many	CAWSPPLTETQYF	TGTGCCTGGTCACCCCCCCTCACGGAGACCCAGTACTTC
TRBV5-6	TRBJ1-2	.	15	many	CASSLGDAYNYGYTF	TGTGCCAGCAGCTTAGGAGACGCCTATAACTATGGCTACACCTTC
TRBV27	TRBJ2-2	TRBD2	16	.	CASSLGLAGGPGELFF	TGTGCCAGCAGTTTGGGACTAGCGGGGGGGCCCGGGGAGCTGTTTTTT
TRBV20-1	TRBJ2-1	.	12	medium-sized	CSARLRENEQFF	TGCAGTGCTAGGCTTAGGGAGAATGAGCAGTTCTTC
TRBV30	TRBJ1-6	.	14	.	CAWSVGGTNSPLHF	TGTGCCTGGAGTGTAGGCGGCACGAATTCACCCCTCCACTTT
TRBV12-3/TRBV12-4	TRBJ1-1	.	15	.	CASSSKGRMNTEAFF	TGTGCCAGCAGTTCAAAAGGGCGCATGAACACTGAAGCTTTCTTT
TRBV30	TRBJ1-5	TRBD1	17	many	CAWSRPGQGLLNQPQHF	TGTGCCTGGAGCAGACCGGGACAGGGACTTCTCAATCAGCCCCAGCATTTT
TRBV19	TRBJ2-1	TRBD2	15	.	CASSIGGGSYNEQFF	TGTGCCAGTAGTATCGGGGGGGGATCCTACAATGAGCAGTTCTTC
TRBV24-1	TRBJ2-1	.	12	medium-sized	CATSDQYNEQFF	TGTGCCACCAGTGACCAGTACAATGAGCAGTTCTTC
TRBV6-1	TRBJ1-1	TRBD1	15	many	CASSAGQGWDTEAFF	TGTGCCAGCAGTGCGGGACAGGGGTGGGACACTGAAGCTTTCTTT
TRBV27	TRBJ2-2	.	12	.	CASSQPWGELFF	TGTGCCAGCAGCCAACCCTGGGGGGAGCTGTTTTTT
TRBV10-3	TRBJ2-1	TRBD2	15	.	CAISKTSGSGDEQFF	TGTGCCATCAGTAAAACTAGCGGGAGTGGTGACGAGCAGTTCTTC
TRBV5-6	TRBJ2-2	.	14	many	CASSLVADTGELFF	TGTGCCAGCAGCTTGGTGGCTGACACCGGGGAGCTGTTTTTT